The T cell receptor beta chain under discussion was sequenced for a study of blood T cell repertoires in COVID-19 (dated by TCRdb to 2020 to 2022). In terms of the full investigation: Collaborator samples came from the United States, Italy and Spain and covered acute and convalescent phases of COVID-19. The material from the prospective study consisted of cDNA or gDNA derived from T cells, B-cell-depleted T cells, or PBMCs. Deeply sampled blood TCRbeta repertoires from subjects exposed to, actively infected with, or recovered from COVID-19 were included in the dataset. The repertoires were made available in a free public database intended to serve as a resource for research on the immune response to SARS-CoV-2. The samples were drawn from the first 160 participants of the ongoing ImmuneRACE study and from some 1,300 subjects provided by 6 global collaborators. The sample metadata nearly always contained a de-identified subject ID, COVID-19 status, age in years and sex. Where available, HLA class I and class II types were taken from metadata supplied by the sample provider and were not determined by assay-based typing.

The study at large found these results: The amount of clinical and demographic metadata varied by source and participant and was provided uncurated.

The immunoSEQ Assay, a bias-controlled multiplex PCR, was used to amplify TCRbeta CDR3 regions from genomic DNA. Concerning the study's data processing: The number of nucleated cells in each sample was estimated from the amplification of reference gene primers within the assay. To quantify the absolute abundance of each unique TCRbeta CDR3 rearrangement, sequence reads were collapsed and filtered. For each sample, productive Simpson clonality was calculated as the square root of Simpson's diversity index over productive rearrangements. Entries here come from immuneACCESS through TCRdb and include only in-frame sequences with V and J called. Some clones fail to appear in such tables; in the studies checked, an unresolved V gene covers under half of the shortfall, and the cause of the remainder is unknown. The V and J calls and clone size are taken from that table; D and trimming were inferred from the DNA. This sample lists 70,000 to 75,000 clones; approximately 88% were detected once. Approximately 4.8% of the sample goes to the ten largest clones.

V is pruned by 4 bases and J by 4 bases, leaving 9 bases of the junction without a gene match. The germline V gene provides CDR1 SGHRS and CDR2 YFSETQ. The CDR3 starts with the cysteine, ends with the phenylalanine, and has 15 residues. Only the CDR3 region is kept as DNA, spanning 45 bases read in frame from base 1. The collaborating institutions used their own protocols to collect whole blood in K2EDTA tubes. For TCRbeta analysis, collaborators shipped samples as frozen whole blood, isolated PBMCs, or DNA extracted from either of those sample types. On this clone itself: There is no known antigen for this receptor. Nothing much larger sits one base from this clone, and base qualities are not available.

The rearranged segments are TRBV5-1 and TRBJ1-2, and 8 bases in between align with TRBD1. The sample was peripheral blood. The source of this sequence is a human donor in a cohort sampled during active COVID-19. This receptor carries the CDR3 CASSVDRVGGYGYTF. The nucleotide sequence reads TGCGCCAGCAGCGTGGACAGGGTAGGAGGCTATGGCTACACCTTC.